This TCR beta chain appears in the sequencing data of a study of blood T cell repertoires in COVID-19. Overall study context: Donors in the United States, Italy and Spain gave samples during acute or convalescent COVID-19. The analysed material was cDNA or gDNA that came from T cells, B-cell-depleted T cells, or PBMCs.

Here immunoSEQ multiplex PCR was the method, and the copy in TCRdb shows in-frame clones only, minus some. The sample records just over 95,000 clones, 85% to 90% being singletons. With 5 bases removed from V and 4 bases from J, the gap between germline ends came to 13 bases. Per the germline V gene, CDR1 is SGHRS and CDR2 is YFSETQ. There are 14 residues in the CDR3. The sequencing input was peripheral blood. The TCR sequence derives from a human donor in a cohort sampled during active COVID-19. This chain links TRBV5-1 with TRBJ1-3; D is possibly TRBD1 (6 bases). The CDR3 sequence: CASREGTLGNTIYF. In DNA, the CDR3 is TGCGCCAGCAGGGAAGGGACATTAGGAAACACCATATATTTT.